This is a list of T cell receptor beta chains from one sample in a study of CD8+ T cells in alopecia areata. Clones were sequenced by immunoSEQ multiplex PCR, and TCRdb holds only the in-frame ones, with some missing. The data hold about 190,000 clones, with more than 55% observed a single time. Sequenced material: CD4+ T cells sorted from blood, taken at week 4, from a patient treated with tofacitinib. These receptors all stem from a human donor with alopecia areata. CDR3s include the opening cysteine and the closing phenylalanine or tryptophan. A D gene is named only where the DNA matches it firmly. Clone size is shown for a subset of rows, as once, few, many or a class of expanded clone.

>TRBJ2-7|TRBV7-2|-|-
TGTGCCAGCAGCTTATCTGGGGGCCACGAGCAGTACTTC
CASSLSGGHEQYF
>TRBJ2-3|TRBV20-1|-|-
TGCAGTGCCCTAGCAGATACGCAGTATTTT
CSALADTQYF
>TRBJ2-2|TRBV30|-|-
TGTGCCTGGAGTGGGGATAGCAGAACCGGGGAGCTGTTTTTT
CAWSGDSRTGELFF
>TRBJ2-5|TRBV7-8|once|TRBD2
TGTGCCAGCAGCCCGACTAGCGGCCAAGAGACCCAGTACTTC
CASSPTSGQETQYF
>TRBJ2-1|TRBV29-1|-|-
TGCAGCGTTGAACCCAGTGGGGACCCCAATGAGCAGTTCTTC
CSVEPSGDPNEQFF
>TRBJ1-4|TRBV2|-|TRBD1
TGTGCCAGCAGCGATGGGACAGTTTTTTTT
CASSDGTVFF
>TRBJ2-7|TRBV7-2|-|TRBD1
TGTGCCAGCAGCTTATACGGGACAGGGGCCTACGAGCAGTACTTC
CASSLYGTGAYEQYF
>TRBJ2-7|TRBV25-1|-|-
TGTGCCAGCAGTGATATTGGCCAGGGTTGGTCCTTC
CASSDIGQGWSF
>TRBJ2-7|TRBV30|-|TRBD2
TGTGCCTGGAGTCTCCGGGCAGCGGGAAGGCGCGAGCAGTACTTC
CAWSLRAAGRREQYF
>TRBJ2-5|TRBV28|-|-
TGTGCCAGCAGTTTCTCGGAAGAGACCCAGTACTTC
CASSFSEETQYF
>TRBJ1-5|TRBV6-1|-|-
TGTGCCAGCAGTGAAGCTCTAAGCAATCAGCCCCAGCATTTT
CASSEALSNQPQHF
>TRBJ2-1|TRBV15|few|-
TGTGCCACCAGCAGGGGTAAACAGGGCAATGAGCAGTTCTTC
CATSRGKQGNEQFF
>TRBJ1-3|TRBV5-1|-|-
TGCGCCAGCAGCTTGCAGCAAGGAAACACCATATATTTT
CASSLQQGNTIYF
>TRBJ2-3|TRBV28|-|TRBD1
TGTGCCAGCAGTCCCCGGGACAGACCCACAGATACGCAGTATTTT
CASSPRDRPTDTQYF
>TRBJ1-5|TRBV19|-|-
TGTGCCAGTAGTATAAGCCTGAGCCCTCGGGATCAGCCCCAGCATTTT
CASSISLSPRDQPQHF
>TRBJ2-4|TRBV29-1|-|-
TGCAGCGTCGAATTCGGCCGGGGCGCGGACATTCAGTACTTC
CSVEFGRGADIQYF